This is a list of T cell receptor beta chains from one sample in a study of response to subunit inactivated influenza vaccine. TCRdb re-called the RT-PCR reads with MiXCR, one entry per CDR3 protein. The table records under 200,000 distinct CDR3 sequences, about 10% of them present only once. The input for sequencing was CD8+ T cells sorted from PBMCs, taken less than 30 months after vaccination. These TCRs come from a man aged 50 to 75 who received an inactivated influenza vaccine. The CDR3 runs from the conserved cysteine through the conserved F or W. D genes are given only for firm matches. Expanded clones get a size class; other rows say once, few or many, or leave the size out.

size: .
D: TRBD1
J: TRBJ1-2
V: TRBV6-2/TRBV6-3
DNA: TGTGCCAGCAGTTATGTGACAGGGTTACGCGGCTACACCTTC
CDR3: CASSYVTGLRGYTF

size: few
D: .
J: TRBJ2-3
V: TRBV15
DNA: TGTGCCACCAGCAGAGTGGTGCCAGGGACAGATACGCAGTATTTT
CDR3: CATSRVVPGTDTQYF

size: .
D: .
J: TRBJ1-1
V: TRBV28
DNA: TGTGCCAGCAGACTAACCGGCCTCGGGGGCACTGAAGCTTTCTTT
CDR3: CASRLTGLGGTEAFF

size: .
D: TRBD1
J: TRBJ2-1
V: TRBV29-1
DNA: TGCAGCGTTGAAGGATGGGACAGGATATATGAGCAGTTCTTC
CDR3: CSVEGWDRIYEQFF

size: .
D: TRBD1
J: TRBJ1-2
V: TRBV5-1
DNA: TGCGCCAGCAGCCCGGGGACAGGGCTCCTATATGGCTACACCTTC
CDR3: CASSPGTGLLYGYTF

size: few
D: TRBD2
J: TRBJ2-7
V: TRBV9
DNA: TGTGCCAGCAGCTCAGGACTTGCGGGAGGCTTAGAGCAGTACTTC
CDR3: CASSSGLAGGLEQYF

size: few
D: TRBD1
J: TRBJ2-4
V: TRBV15
DNA: TGTGCCACCAGCGGGGACAGACTAGCCAAAAACATTCAGTACTTC
CDR3: CATSGDRLAKNIQYF

size: few
D: TRBD1
J: TRBJ1-6
V: TRBV27
DNA: TGTGCCAGCAGTTTGACTCGACAGGGGTTGAATTCACCCCTCCACTTT
CDR3: CASSLTRQGLNSPLHF

size: many
D: .
J: TRBJ2-1
V: TRBV7-2
DNA: TGTGCCAGCAGCTTATGGCCAGGCCGAGAAAATGAGCAGTTCTTC
CDR3: CASSLWPGRENEQFF

size: .
D: TRBD2
J: TRBJ2-3
V: TRBV6-1
DNA: TGTGCCAGCAGTCTTAGCGGGAGGGCCTACACGCAGTATTTT
CDR3: CASSLSGRAYTQYF

size: .
D: .
J: TRBJ2-7
V: TRBV28
DNA: TGTGCCAGCGGCAAAACAAGTTTCTACGAGCAGTACTTC
CDR3: CASGKTSFYEQYF

size: .
D: TRBD1
J: TRBJ2-7
V: TRBV27
DNA: TGTGCCAGCAGTTTCCGACAGGGGAACTACGAGCAGTACTTC
CDR3: CASSFRQGNYEQYF

size: many
D: TRBD1
J: TRBJ2-7
V: TRBV6-5
DNA: TGTGCCAGCAGTTATTGGGCGACAGGGCCTTCCTACGAGCAGTACTTC
CDR3: CASSYWATGPSYEQYF

size: .
D: .
J: TRBJ2-7
V: TRBV7-9
DNA: TGTGCCAGCAGCCCGTTGGGGGAGGCCTACGAGCAGGACTTC
CDR3: CASSPLGEAYEQDF

size: .
D: TRBD2
J: TRBJ2-1
V: TRBV9
DNA: TGTGCCAGCAGCGCGGGACTAGCGAGCTCCTACAATGAGCAGTTCTTC
CDR3: CASSAGLASSYNEQFF

size: many
D: TRBD2
J: TRBJ2-3
V: TRBV28
DNA: TGTGCCAGCAGCCTACCCCCCTCACTAGCGGGGGGACGAAATACGCAGTATTTT
CDR3: CASSLPPSLAGGRNTQYF

size: .
D: TRBD2
J: TRBJ2-1
V: TRBV29-1
DNA: TGCAGCGTTTCGGGGACTAGCGGGAGTTACAATGAGCAGTTCTTC
CDR3: CSVSGTSGSYNEQFF

size: .
D: .
J: TRBJ1-1
V: TRBV28
DNA: TGTGCCAGCAGTTTGTGGGGGGCGAGGAACACTGAAGCTTTCTTT
CDR3: CASSLWGARNTEAFF

size: .
D: TRBD2
J: TRBJ2-3
V: TRBV6-1
DNA: TGTGCCAGCAGCGGACTAGCGGGCACAGATACGCAGTATTTT
CDR3: CASSGLAGTDTQYF

size: .
D: .
J: TRBJ2-6
V: TRBV7-2
DNA: TGTGCCAGCAGCTTAGTTGGGGTCGGGGCCAACGTCCTGACTTTC
CDR3: CASSLVGVGANVLTF

size: few
D: .
J: TRBJ1-5
V: TRBV20-1
DNA: TGCAGTGCTAGGGGCGGGGTTCATCAGCCCCAGCATTTT
CDR3: CSARGGVHQPQHF

size: .
D: .
J: TRBJ2-1
V: TRBV4-1
DNA: TGCGCCAGCAGCCATCCGCGGCAGAGGAGCTCCTACAATGAGCAGTTCTTC
CDR3: CASSHPRQRSSYNEQFF

size: many
D: .
J: TRBJ1-1
V: TRBV2
DNA: TGTGCAAGCAGGTTCATGAACACTGAAGCTTTCTTT
CDR3: CASRFMNTEAFF

size: few
D: TRBD2
J: TRBJ2-2
V: TRBV4-3
DNA: TGCGCCAGCAGCCAGGCTCTAGCGGGGGAGATGAACACCGGGGAGCTGTTTTTT
CDR3: CASSQALAGEMNTGELFF

size: many
D: .
J: TRBJ2-7
V: TRBV12-3/TRBV12-4
DNA: TGTGCCAGCAGTTCAATGGGCGAGCAGTACTTC
CDR3: CASSSMGEQYF

size: few
D: .
J: TRBJ2-1
V: TRBV29-1
DNA: TGCAGCGTTGGACCTACAGGGCCACAATACGAGCAGTTCTTC
CDR3: CSVGPTGPQYEQFF

size: many
D: TRBD2
J: TRBJ2-1
V: TRBV11-2
DNA: TGTGCCAGCAGCTTGCACCAACTAGCGGGAGGGCTGAATGAGCAGTTCTTC
CDR3: CASSLHQLAGGLNEQFF

size: few
D: TRBD2
J: TRBJ2-5
V: TRBV12-3/TRBV12-4
DNA: TGTGCCAGCAGTTCACCGGGACACCTGACTAGCGGGATCCAAGAGACCCAGTACTTC
CDR3: CASSSPGHLTSGIQETQYF

size: few
D: .
J: TRBJ2-4
V: TRBV2
DNA: TGTGCCAGCAGGGACGGAGACAAGTACTTC
CDR3: CASRDGDKYF

size: many
D: .
J: TRBJ2-2
V: TRBV6-1
DNA: TGTGCCAGCAGTCGACGACCCGGGAACACCGGGGAGCTGTTTTTT
CDR3: CASSRRPGNTGELFF

size: many
D: TRBD2
J: TRBJ2-1
V: TRBV28
DNA: TGTGCCAGCAACCTAGCGGAGTCCTACAATGAGCAGTTCTTC
CDR3: CASNLAESYNEQFF

size: .
D: TRBD2
J: TRBJ2-3
V: TRBV20-1
DNA: TGCAGTGCTGACCGACTAGCGGGAGTGTCAGATACGCAGTATTTT
CDR3: CSADRLAGVSDTQYF

size: few
D: .
J: TRBJ1-1
V: TRBV7-2
DNA: TGTGCCACCAGACAGATAACATCGAACACTGAAGCTTTCTTT
CDR3: CATRQITSNTEAFF

size: .
D: .
J: TRBJ2-3
V: TRBV7-2
DNA: TGTGCCAGCAGCTTAGCCAAAGGGTATGGCGATACGCAGTATTTT
CDR3: CASSLAKGYGDTQYF

size: .
D: .
J: TRBJ2-7
V: TRBV6-5
DNA: TGTGCCAGCAGTTACATAAACAGGGCGTACGAGCAGTACTTC
CDR3: CASSYINRAYEQYF

size: .
D: TRBD1
J: TRBJ1-2
V: TRBV20-1
DNA: TGCAGTGCTCTCACGACAGGGGGCGCGAGCTATGGCTACACCTTC
CDR3: CSALTTGGASYGYTF

size: .
D: .
J: TRBJ2-5
V: TRBV29-1
DNA: TGCAGCGTTGAAACTCACTGGACCCAGTACTTC
CDR3: CSVETHWTQYF

size: few
D: .
J: TRBJ2-4
V: TRBV29-1
DNA: TGCAGCGTTGAAGTCCCCCTGAGGGGCAAAAACATTCAGTACTTC
CDR3: CSVEVPLRGKNIQYF

size: few
D: .
J: TRBJ1-3
V: TRBV7-8
DNA: TGTGCCAGCAGCTTACAACAGGGACCGGTAAACACCATATATTTT
CDR3: CASSLQQGPVNTIYF